This T cell receptor beta chain stems from a study of blood T cell repertoires in COVID-19. Study as a whole: COVID-19 samples from acute and convalescent phases originated in the United States, Italy and Spain. T cells, B-cell-depleted T cells, or PBMCs supplied cDNA or gDNA.

Trimming removed 1 base from V and 0 bases from J; junction bases left unmatched: 10. The germline V gene has CDR1 SGHTA and CDR2 FQGNSA. This CDR3 has 18 residues. This clone was detected only once. Original processing notes: Researchers report that nucleated cell counts were estimated from reference gene primer amplification. TCRdb keeps only in-frame clones here, not all; method: immunoSEQ multiplex PCR. That table supplies the V and J calls and clone size; D and trimming were determined from the DNA. The sample records some 150,000 clones, just under 85% being singletons. The material sequenced was peripheral blood. The chain recombines TRBV7-2 with TRBJ2-5, with 8 bases matching TRBD2. This TCR was recovered from a man aged 40-50 years who had recovered from COVID-19. The CDR3 sequence is CASSLVVRGLGNQETQYF. The CDR3 region has the DNA TGTGCCAGCAGCTTAGTCGTAAGGGGACTAGGAAACCAAGAGACCCAGTACTTC. Filled out from reference TRBV7-2 and TRBJ2-5, the complete variable domain reads GAGVSQSPSNKVTEKGKDVELRCDPISGHTALYWYRQSLGQGLEFLIYFQGNSAPDKSGLPSDRFSAERTGGSVSTLTIQRTQQEDSAVYLCASSLVVRGLGNQETQYFGPGTRLLVL.